This TCR beta chain stems from a study of beta chain features in type 1 diabetes. On the study more broadly: What patients shared with healthy donors was a similar profile of age, gender and cell yields. Findings of the study overall: It was possible that PCR favored shorter templates, equally so in patients and controls.

Trimming shortened V by 7 bases and J by 0 bases, and 9 bases separated the two germline ends. Germline V lookup: CDR1 SQVTM, CDR2 ANQGSEA. The CDR3 is made up of 13 amino acids. CD4+ naive, central memory, regulatory and stem cell-like memory subsets were isolated by sorting on CD45RO/CCR7/CD25/CD127/CD95/CD27. Sequenced material consisted of expressed TCRB transcripts (all of the isolated RNA was reverse transcribed). Clones were sequenced by immunoSEQ multiplex PCR, and TCRdb holds only the in-frame ones, with some missing. This table holds 350,000 to 450,000 clones, 14% found once. This clone was counted between two and nine times. Its target is unknown.

This TCR was recovered from a man younger than 45 in good health. Sequencing was performed on naive CD4+ T cells from blood. J is TRBJ2-2 and V is TRBV29-1; a weak D match, TRBD1 (6 bases). The CDR3 DNA is TGCAGCGGGACAGTTTCGAACACCGGGGAGCTGTTTTTT. Its protein is CSGTVSNTGELFF.